The rows below give T cell receptor beta chains drawn from one sample of a study of patients and donors after allogeneic stem cell transplantation. TCRdb independently ran MiXCR on the RT-PCR reads; one entry per CDR3 protein. The data contain hundreds of thousands of distinct CDR3 sequences, roughly 16% of them singletons. Sequencing was done on a sample of blood, either unsorted or a sorted T cell fraction (not recorded which). All receptors derive from a human donor who was either an allogeneic HSCT recipient or a stem cell or donor lymphocyte infusion donor (not recorded which). It is not recorded whose cells these are; they may come from a transplant donor. Both conserved end residues are part of each CDR3. Fields, in order: CDR3 protein, CDR3 DNA, V gene, D gene, clone size, J gene. The D gene is left open where the match is weak. Clone size, where shown, is once, few, many, or a class for clones that have expanded.

cdr3_aa: CASSLELAGGQYEQYF
cdr3_nt: TGTGCCAGCAGCTTAGAACTAGCGGGGGGGCAGTACGAGCAGTACTTC
v_call: TRBV7-2
d_call: TRBD2
clone_size: many
j_call: TRBJ2-7

cdr3_aa: CASSPTNSGSEQFF
cdr3_nt: TGTGCCAGCAGCCCAACCAATAGCGGGAGTGAGCAGTTCTTC
v_call: TRBV12-3/TRBV12-4
d_call: TRBD2
clone_size: many
j_call: TRBJ2-1

cdr3_aa: CASSPSGGQETQYF
cdr3_nt: TGTGCCAGCTCCCCTTCGGGGGGGCAAGAGACCCAGTACTTC
v_call: TRBV18
d_call: TRBD2
clone_size: .
j_call: TRBJ2-5

cdr3_aa: CSARVKQETQYF
cdr3_nt: TGCAGTGCTAGAGTAAAACAAGAGACCCAGTACTTC
v_call: TRBV20-1
d_call: .
clone_size: .
j_call: TRBJ2-5

cdr3_aa: CASKLQWTSSDTQYF
cdr3_nt: TGTGCCAGCAAATTACAGTGGACTAGCTCAGATACGCAGTATTTT
v_call: TRBV27
d_call: TRBD2
clone_size: many
j_call: TRBJ2-3

cdr3_aa: CASSEDRANNEQYF
cdr3_nt: TGTGCCAGCAGTGAAGACAGGGCTAACAACGAGCAGTACTTC
v_call: TRBV25-1
d_call: TRBD1
clone_size: few
j_call: TRBJ2-7

cdr3_aa: CASSMNTEAFF
cdr3_nt: TGTGCCAGCAGCATGAACACTGAAGCTTTCTTT
v_call: TRBV19
d_call: .
clone_size: many
j_call: TRBJ1-1

cdr3_aa: CAIRNFIGTDEQYF
cdr3_nt: TGTGCCATCAGGAATTTTATAGGGACCGACGAGCAGTACTTC
v_call: TRBV10-3
d_call: .
clone_size: .
j_call: TRBJ2-7

cdr3_aa: CASKDQRRYEQYF
cdr3_nt: TGTGCCAGCAAAGACCAGCGGCGGTACGAGCAGTACTTC
v_call: TRBV6-1
d_call: .
clone_size: few
j_call: TRBJ2-7

cdr3_aa: CASRARQGSPLHF
cdr3_nt: TGTGCCAGCAGAGCCAGACAGGGTTCACCCCTCCACTTT
v_call: TRBV6-1
d_call: TRBD1
clone_size: .
j_call: TRBJ1-6

cdr3_aa: CASSPWRTANTGELFF
cdr3_nt: TGTGCCAGCAGCCCTTGGCGGACAGCGAACACCGGGGAGCTGTTTTTT
v_call: TRBV3-1
d_call: .
clone_size: .
j_call: TRBJ2-2